This paragraph covers one TCR beta chain sequence. Other DNA sequences from this sample encode an identical CDR3 as well. CDR3 length equals 13 residues. Trimming left V 3 bases short and J 4 bases short, with 7 bases between. The data stem from a study of blood T cell repertoires in COVID-19. Across the whole study: Samples came from the United States, Italy and Spain, spanning acute and convalescent COVID-19. PBMCs, B-cell-depleted T cells, or T cells provided the cDNA or gDNA that made up the material.

One Seattle source followed patients from active infection through their disease course. Original analysis: The authors estimated nucleated cell counts from reference gene primer amplification. Sequencing used immunoSEQ multiplex PCR; TCRdb keeps in-frame clones, though not all of them. V, J and clone size derive from that table, while D and trimming were established from the DNA sequence. The profile shows some 170,000 clones, roughly 89% of them singletons. The chain combines TRBV12-3 or TRBV12-4 with TRBJ1-3, with D unresolved. The sequence was collected from a woman aged 70-85 years with COVID-19, enrolled during active disease. The specimen was peripheral blood. The CDR3 DNA follows: TGTGCCAGCAGTTTTCGGGGAGGAAACACCATATATTTT. Its protein is CASSFRGGNTIYF.